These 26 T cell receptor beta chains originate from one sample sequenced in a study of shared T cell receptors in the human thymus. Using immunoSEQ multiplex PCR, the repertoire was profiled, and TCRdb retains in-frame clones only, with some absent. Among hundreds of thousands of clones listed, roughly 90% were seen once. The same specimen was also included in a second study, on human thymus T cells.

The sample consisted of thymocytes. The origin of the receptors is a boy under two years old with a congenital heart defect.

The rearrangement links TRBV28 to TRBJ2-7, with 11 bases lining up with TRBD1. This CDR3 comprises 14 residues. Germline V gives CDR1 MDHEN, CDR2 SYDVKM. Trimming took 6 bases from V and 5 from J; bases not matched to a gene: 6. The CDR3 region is CASRLGQGVHEQYF. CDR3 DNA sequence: TGTGCCAGCAGGTTGGGACAGGGGGTCCACGAGCAGTACTTC.

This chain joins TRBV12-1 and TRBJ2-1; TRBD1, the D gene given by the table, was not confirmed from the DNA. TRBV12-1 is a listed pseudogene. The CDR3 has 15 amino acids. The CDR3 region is CASSLDKSSYNEQFF. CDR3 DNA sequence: TGTGCCAGCAGTTTGGACAAGAGCTCCTACAATGAGCAGTTCTTC.

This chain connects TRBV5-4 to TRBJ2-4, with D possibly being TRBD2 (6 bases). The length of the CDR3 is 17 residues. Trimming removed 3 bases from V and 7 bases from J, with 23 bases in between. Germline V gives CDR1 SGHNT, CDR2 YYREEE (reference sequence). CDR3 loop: CASSWGLPGLQGNIQYF. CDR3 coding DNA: TGTGCCAGCAGCTGGGGCCTACCGGGACTCCAAGGGAACATTCAGTACTTC. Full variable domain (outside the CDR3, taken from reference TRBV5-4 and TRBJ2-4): ETGVTQSPTHLIKTRGQQVTLRCSSQSGHNTVSWYQQALGQGPQFIFQYYREEENGRGNFPPRFSGLQFPNYSSELNVNALELDDSALYLCASSWGLPGLQGNIQYFGAGTRLSVL.

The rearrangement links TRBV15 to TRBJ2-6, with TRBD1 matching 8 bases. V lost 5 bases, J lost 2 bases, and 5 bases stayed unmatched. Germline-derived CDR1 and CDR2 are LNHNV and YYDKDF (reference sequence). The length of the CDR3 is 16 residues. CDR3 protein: CATSGQQGAGANVLTF. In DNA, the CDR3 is TGTGCCACCAGCGGACAACAGGGGGCTGGGGCCAACGTCCTGACTTTC. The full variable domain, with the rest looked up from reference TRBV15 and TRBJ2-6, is DAMVIQNPRYQVTQFGKPVTLSCSQTLNHNVMYWYQQKSSQAPKLLFHYYDKDFNNEADTPDNFQSRRPNTSFCFLDIRSPGLGDTAMYLCATSGQQGAGANVLTFGAGSRLTVL.

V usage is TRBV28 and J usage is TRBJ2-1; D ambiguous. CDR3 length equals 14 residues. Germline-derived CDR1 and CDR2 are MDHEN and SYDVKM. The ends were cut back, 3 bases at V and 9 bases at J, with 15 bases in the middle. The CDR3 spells CASSFELAVPEQFF. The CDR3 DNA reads TGTGCCAGCAGTTTTGAGTTGGCGGTACCTGAGCAGTTCTTC.

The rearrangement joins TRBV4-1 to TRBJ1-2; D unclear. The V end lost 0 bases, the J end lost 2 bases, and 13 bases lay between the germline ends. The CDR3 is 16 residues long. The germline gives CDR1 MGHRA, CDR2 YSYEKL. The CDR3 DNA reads TGCGCCAGCAGCCAAGATATTGTACGGGAGAACTATGGCTACACCTTC. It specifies CASSQDIVRENYGYTF.

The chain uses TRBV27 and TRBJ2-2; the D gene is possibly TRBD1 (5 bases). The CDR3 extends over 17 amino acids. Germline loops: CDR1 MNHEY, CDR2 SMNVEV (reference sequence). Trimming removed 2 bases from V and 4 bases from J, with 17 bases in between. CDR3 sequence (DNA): TGTGCCAGCAGTTTAACATTACGCAGGGTCGGCACCGGGGAGCTGTTTTTT. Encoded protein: CASSLTLRRVGTGELFF.

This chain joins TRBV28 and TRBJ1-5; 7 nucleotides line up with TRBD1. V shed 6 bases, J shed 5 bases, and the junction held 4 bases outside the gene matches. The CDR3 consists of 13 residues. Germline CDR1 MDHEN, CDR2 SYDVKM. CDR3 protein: CASRRGPDQPQHF. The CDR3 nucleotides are TGTGCCAGCAGGAGGGGGCCGGATCAGCCCCAGCATTTT.

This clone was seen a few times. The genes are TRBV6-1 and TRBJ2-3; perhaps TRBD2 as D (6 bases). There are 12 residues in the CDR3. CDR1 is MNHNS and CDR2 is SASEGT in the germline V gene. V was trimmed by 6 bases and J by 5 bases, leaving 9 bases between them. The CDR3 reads CASSGSRDTQYF. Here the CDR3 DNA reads TGTGCCAGCAGCGGGAGCCGAGATACGCAGTATTTT.

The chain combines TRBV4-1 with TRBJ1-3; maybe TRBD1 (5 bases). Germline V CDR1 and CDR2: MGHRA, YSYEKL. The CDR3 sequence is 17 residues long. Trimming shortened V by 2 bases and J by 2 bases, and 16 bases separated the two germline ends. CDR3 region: CASSQTRGGITGNTIYF. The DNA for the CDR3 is TGCGCCAGCAGCCAAACTCGGGGGGGAATTACTGGAAACACCATATATTTT.

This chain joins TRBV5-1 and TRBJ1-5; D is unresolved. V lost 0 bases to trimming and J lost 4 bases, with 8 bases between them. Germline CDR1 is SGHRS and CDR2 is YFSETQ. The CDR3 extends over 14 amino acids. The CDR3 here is CASSLDGVNQPQHF. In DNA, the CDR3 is TGCGCCAGCAGCTTGGACGGGGTAAATCAGCCCCAGCATTTT.

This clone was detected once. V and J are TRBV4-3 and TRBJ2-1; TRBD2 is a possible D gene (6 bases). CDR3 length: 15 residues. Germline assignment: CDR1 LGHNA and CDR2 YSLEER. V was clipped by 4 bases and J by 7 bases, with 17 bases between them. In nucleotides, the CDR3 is TGCGCCAGCAGCCTCCAACTAGCAGCCGGAAATGAGCAGTTCTTC. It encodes CASSLQLAAGNEQFF.

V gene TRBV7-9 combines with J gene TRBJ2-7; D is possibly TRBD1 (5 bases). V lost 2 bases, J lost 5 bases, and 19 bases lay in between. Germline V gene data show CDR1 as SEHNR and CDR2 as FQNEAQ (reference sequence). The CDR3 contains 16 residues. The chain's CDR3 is CASSLIGSGSGHEQYF. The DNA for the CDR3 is TGTGCCAGCAGCTTAATAGGGTCAGGGTCTGGCCACGAGCAGTACTTC.

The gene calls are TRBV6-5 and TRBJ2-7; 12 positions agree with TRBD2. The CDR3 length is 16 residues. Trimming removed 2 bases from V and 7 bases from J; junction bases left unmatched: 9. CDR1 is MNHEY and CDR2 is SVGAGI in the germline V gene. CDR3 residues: CASSYRSSGRAGEQYF. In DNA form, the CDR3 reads TGTGCCAGCAGTTACCGATCTAGCGGGAGGGCAGGAGAGCAGTACTTC.

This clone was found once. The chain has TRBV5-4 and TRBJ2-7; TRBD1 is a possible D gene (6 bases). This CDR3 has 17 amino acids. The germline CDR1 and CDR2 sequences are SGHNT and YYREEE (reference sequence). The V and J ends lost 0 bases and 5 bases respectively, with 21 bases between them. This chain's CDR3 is CASSLAAGVLGKNEQYF. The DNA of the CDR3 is TGTGCCAGCAGCTTGGCCGCAGGGGTTCTAGGGAAAAACGAGCAGTACTTC.

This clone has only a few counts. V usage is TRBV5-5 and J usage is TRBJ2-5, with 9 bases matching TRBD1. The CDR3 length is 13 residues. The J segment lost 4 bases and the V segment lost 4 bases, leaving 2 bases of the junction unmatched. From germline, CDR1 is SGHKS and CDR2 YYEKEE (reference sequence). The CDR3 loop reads CASSPGQGETQYF. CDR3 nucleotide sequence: TGTGCCAGCAGCCCGGGACAGGGAGAGACCCAGTACTTC.

CDR3 nucleotide sequence: TGTGCCAGTAGTATAGTGGACAGGCCCGCTAACTATGGCTACACCTTC. Translation gives CASSIVDRPANYGYTF. V is TRBV19 and J is TRBJ1-2, with 7 positions matching TRBD1. The V gene end was trimmed by 1 base and the J gene end by 0 bases; junction bases not matched to a gene: 5. The CDR3 extends over 16 amino acids. CDR1 is LNHDA and CDR2 is SQIVND in the germline V gene (reference sequence).

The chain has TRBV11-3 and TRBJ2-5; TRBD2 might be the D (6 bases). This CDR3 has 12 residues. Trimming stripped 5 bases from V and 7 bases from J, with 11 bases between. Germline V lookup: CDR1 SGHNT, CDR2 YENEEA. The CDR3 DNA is TGTGCCAGCAGCCTGGAGGAGGGGACCCAGTACTTC. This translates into CASSLEEGTQYF.

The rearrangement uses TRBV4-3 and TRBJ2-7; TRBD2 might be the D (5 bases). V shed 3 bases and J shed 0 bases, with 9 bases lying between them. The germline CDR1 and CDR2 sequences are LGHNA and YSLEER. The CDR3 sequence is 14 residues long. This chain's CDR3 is CASSQGAGSYEQYF. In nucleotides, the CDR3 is TGCGCCAGCAGCCAGGGAGCCGGCTCCTACGAGCAGTACTTC.

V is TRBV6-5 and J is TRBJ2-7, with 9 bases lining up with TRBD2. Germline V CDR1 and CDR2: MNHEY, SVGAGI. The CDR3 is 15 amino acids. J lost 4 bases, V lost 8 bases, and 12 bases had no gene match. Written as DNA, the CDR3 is TGTGCCAGCGGGAACGTCGGCGGGAGGGAGTACGAGCAGTACTTC. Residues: CASGNVGGREYEQYF.

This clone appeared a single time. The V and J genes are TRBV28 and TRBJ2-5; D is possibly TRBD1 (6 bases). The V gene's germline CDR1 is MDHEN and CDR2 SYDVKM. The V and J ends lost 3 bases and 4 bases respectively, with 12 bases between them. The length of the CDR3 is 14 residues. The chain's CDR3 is CASSFPRGGETQYF. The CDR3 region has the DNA TGTGCCAGCAGTTTCCCCAGGGGTGGAGAGACCCAGTACTTC.

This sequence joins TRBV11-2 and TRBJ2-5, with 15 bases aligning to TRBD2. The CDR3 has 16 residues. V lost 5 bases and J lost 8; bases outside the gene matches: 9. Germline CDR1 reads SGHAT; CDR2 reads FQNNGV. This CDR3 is CASSHGLAGGGPTQYF. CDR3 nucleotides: TGTGCCAGCAGCCACGGACTAGCGGGAGGGGGACCCACCCAGTACTTC.

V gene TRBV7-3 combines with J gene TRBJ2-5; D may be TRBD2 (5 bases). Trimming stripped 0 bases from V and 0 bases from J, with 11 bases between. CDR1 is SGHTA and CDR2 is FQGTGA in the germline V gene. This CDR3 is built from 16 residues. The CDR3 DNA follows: TGTGCCAGCAGCTTAACTGTGGGAGCGAACCAAGAGACCCAGTACTTC. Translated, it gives CASSLTVGANQETQYF.

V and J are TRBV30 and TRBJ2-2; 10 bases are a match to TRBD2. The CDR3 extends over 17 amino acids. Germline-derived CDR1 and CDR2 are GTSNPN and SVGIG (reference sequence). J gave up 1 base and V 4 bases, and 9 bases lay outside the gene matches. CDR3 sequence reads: CAWTQGASGGNTGELFF. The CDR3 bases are TGTGCCTGGACCCAAGGGGCTAGCGGGGGGAACACCGGGGAGCTGTTTTTT.

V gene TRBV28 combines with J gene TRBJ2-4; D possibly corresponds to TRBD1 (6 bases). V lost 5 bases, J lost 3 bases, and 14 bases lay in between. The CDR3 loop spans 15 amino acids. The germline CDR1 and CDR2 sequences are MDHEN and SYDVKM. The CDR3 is CASSIQGLGKNIQYF. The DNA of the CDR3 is TGTGCCAGCAGTATACAGGGTTTAGGCAAAAACATTCAGTACTTC.

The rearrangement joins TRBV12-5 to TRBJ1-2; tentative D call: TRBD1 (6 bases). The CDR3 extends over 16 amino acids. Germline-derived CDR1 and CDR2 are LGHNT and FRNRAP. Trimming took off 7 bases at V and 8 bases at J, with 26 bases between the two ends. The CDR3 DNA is TGTGCTAGTGCCTGCCCTGGGGGGGCAGGTGGGAAAGGCTACACCTTC. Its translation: CASACPGGAGGKGYTF.